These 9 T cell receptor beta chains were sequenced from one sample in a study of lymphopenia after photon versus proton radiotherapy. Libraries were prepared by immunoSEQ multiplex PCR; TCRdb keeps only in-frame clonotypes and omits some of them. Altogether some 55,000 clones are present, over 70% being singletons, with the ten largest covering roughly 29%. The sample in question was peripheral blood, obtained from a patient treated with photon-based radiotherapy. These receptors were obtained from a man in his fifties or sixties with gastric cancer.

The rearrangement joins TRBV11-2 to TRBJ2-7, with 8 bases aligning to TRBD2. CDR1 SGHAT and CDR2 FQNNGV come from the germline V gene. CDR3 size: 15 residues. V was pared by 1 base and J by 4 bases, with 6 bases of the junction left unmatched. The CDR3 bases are TGTGCCAGCAGCTTAGCGCCAGCGGGAGAGTACGAGCAGTACTTC. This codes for CASSLAPAGEYEQYF.

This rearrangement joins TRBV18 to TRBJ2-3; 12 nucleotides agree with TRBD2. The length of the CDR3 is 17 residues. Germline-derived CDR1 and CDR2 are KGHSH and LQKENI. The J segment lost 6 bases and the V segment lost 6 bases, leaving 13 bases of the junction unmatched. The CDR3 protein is CASSLRGTSGRPDTQYF. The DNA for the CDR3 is TGTGCCAGCTCTCTACGGGGAACTAGCGGGAGGCCTGATACGCAGTATTTT.

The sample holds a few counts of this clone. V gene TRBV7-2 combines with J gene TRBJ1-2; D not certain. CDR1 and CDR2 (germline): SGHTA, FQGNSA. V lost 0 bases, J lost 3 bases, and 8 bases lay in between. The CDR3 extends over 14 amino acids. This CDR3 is CASSLALADYGYTF. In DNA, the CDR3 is TGTGCCAGCAGCTTAGCATTGGCTGACTATGGCTACACCTTC.

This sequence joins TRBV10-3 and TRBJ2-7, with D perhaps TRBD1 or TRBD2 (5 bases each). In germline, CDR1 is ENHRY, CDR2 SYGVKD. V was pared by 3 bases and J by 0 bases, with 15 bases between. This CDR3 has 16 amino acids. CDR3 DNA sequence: TGTGCCATCAGTGACCCAGGGACGGGGAGCTCCTACGAGCAGTACTTC. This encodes CAISDPGTGSSYEQYF.

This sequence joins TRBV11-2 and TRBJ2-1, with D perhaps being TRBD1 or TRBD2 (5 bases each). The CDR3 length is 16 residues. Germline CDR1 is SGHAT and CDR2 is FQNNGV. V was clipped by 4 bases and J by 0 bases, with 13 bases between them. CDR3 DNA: TGTGCCAGCAGCTCGTTGACGGGACGCTCCTACAATGAGCAGTTCTTC. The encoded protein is CASSSLTGRSYNEQFF.

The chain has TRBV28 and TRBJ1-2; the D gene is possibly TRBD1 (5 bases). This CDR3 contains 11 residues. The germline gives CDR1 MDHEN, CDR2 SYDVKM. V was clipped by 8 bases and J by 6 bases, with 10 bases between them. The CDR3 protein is CASRRGDGYTF. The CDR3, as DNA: TGTGCCAGCCGAAGGGGTGATGGCTACACCTTC.

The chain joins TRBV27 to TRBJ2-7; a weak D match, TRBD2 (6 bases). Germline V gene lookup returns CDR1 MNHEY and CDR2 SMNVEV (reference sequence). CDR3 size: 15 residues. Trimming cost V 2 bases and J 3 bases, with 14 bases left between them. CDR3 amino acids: CASSLKSGGNYEQYF. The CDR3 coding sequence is TGTGCCAGCAGTTTAAAGTCGGGCGGGAACTACGAGCAGTACTTC.

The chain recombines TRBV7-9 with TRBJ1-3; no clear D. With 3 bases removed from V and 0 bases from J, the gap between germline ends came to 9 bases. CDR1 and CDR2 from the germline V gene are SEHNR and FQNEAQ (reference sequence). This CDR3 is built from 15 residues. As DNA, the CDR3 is TGTGCCAGCAGCTTCTCGGGTAGCTCTGGAAACACCATATATTTT. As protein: CASSFSGSSGNTIYF. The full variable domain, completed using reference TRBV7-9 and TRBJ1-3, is DTGVSQNPRHKITKRGQNVTFRCDPISEHNRLYWYRQTLGQGPEFLTYFQNEAQLEKSRLLSDRFSAERPKGSFSTLEIQRTEQGDSAMYLCASSFSGSSGNTIYFGEGSWLTVV.

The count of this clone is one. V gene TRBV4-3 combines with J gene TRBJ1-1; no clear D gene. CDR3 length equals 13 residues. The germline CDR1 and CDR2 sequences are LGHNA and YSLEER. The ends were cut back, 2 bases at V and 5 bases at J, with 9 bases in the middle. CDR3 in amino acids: CASSQLESTEAFF. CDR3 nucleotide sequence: TGCGCCAGCAGCCAACTTGAATCTACTGAAGCTTTCTTT.